The 14 T cell receptor beta chains given below trace back to one sample, sequenced in a study of spatial heterogeneity in lung cancer. Noted time point: sample taken at primary tumor resection. MiXCR was run by TCRdb on the 5' RACE reads, yielding one entry per CDR3 protein. Of about 9,800 distinct CDR3 sequences listed, less than 65% were seen once; the top ten hold 28%. Findings and caveats of the study: Tracking of tumor mutation counts was seen in expanded intratumoral alpha and beta TCR counts.

Their antigens are not known. The sample here was lung tumor tissue, taken at surgery. Receptors originate from a female donor with early-stage non-small cell lung cancer.

About this clonotype itself: The size of this beta chain means little, since it is a stray read in a library made for alpha chains. V is TRBV6-1 and J is TRBJ1-4; maybe TRBD1 (5 bases). Between the trimmed V and J ends, which lost 5 bases and 8 bases, there was a span of 21 bases. Germline V lookup: CDR1 MNHNS, CDR2 SASEGT. The CDR3 sequence is 16 residues long. This CDR3 is CASSPLTYGGREKLFF. DNA of the CDR3: TGTGCCAGCAGTCCTCTCACATACGGGGGAAGAGAAAAACTGTTTTTT.

Regarding this clonotype: Being off target in a library aimed at alpha chains, this beta chain has a size of little meaning. The chain is built from TRBV7-2 and TRBJ2-7; possibly TRBD1 or TRBD2 for D (6 bases each). Germline CDR1 SGHTA, CDR2 FQGNSA. CDR3 length: 16 residues. V was cut by 3 bases and J by 5 bases, with 20 bases left in between. The CDR3 sequence is CASSFPLVGGGNEQYF. The CDR3, as DNA: TGTGCCAGCAGCTTTCCCCTCGTGGGGGGCGGTAACGAGCAGTACTTC.

Notes on this clonotype: The library was built for alpha chains, so this beta chain is an off-target read and its size means little. The rearrangement uses TRBV12-5 and TRBJ2-4, with D uncertain. V was trimmed by 5 bases and J by 0 bases, leaving 5 bases between them. Germline values: CDR1 LGHNT, CDR2 FRNRAP. CDR3 length: 13 amino acids. This CDR3 is CASGRVAKNIQYF. DNA of the CDR3: TGTGCTAGTGGTAGGGTAGCCAAAAACATTCAGTACTTC.

Concerning this clonotype itself: This beta chain appears as a stray read in a library generated for alpha chains; its size is not informative. This chain joins TRBV3-1 and TRBJ2-2; no reliable D call. Germline-derived CDR1 and CDR2 are LGHDT and YNNKEL (reference sequence). The CDR3 length is 15 residues. Between the trimmed V and J ends, which lost 1 base and 0 bases, there was a span of 6 bases. CDR3 residues: CASSQAVANTGELFF. The CDR3 DNA sequence: TGTGCCAGCAGCCAAGCTGTAGCGAACACCGGGGAGCTGTTTTTT.

Only a few counts were recorded for this clonotype. This beta chain turned up in a library designed for alpha chains; as an off-target read, its abundance says little. The CDR3 loop is CSAFAPTDTQYF. The CDR3 nucleotides are TGCAGTGCTTTTGCCCCCACAGATACGCAGTATTTT. The rearrangement joins TRBV20-1 to TRBJ2-3, with D unclear. The length of the CDR3 is 12 residues. Germline loops: CDR1 DFQATT, CDR2 SNEGSKA (reference sequence). V was cut by 5 bases and J by 2 bases, with 8 bases left in between.

On this clonotype: This beta chain slipped into a library made for alpha chains as a stray read, so its size is not meaningful. J is TRBJ2-1 and V is TRBV5-1; the D gene is possibly TRBD1 (5 bases). The V gene lost 4 bases and the J gene lost 10 bases, with 15 bases spanning the gap. The CDR3 extends over 13 amino acids. Per germline, CDR1 SGHRS and CDR2 YFSETQ. The CDR3 nucleotides read TGCGCCAGCAGCGTTTTGGGGCCTGACGAGCAGTTCTTC. Its translation is CASSVLGPDEQFF.

About this clonotype itself: The size of this beta chain means little, since it is a stray read in a library made for alpha chains. The rearrangement links TRBV7-2 to TRBJ2-2, with TRBD1 as a possible D gene (5 bases). Germline CDR1 and CDR2: SGHTA and FQGNSA. Trimming removed 5 bases from V and 8 bases from J, with 15 bases in between. CDR3 size: 14 residues. CDR3 DNA: TGTGCCAGCAGCACTCGACAGTTCCTGGGGGAGCTGTTTTTT. The encoded protein is CASSTRQFLGELFF.

Note on this clonotype: This beta chain slipped into a library made for alpha chains as a stray read, so its size is not meaningful. The chain couples TRBV7-2 to TRBJ2-2; D remains ambiguous. The CDR3 is made up of 16 amino acids. Germline loops: CDR1 SGHTA, CDR2 FQGNSA. V lost 4 bases and J 2 bases, leaving 14 bases between the germline ends. Written as DNA, the CDR3 is TGTGCCAGCAGCTGGAACGGGTGGTCCAACACCGGGGAGCTGTTTTTT. Translated: CASSWNGWSNTGELFF.

A note on this clonotype: The size of this beta chain means little, since it is a stray read in a library made for alpha chains. This rearrangement joins TRBV29-1 to TRBJ1-3, with 8 bases matching TRBD1. V gave up 5 bases and J gave up 4 bases; unmatched junction bases: 4. Germline V gives CDR1 SQVTM, CDR2 ANQGSEA. This CDR3 is 13 amino acids long. CDR3 sequence reads: CSVLTGAGNTIYF. For the CDR3, the DNA is TGCAGCGTTCTGACAGGGGCAGGAAACACCATATATTTT.

Comments on this clonotype: For a library built for alpha chains, this beta chain is a stray read; little rests on its size. This chain connects TRBV5-5 to TRBJ2-7; 10 positions match TRBD1. Germline V gene sequence: CDR1 SGHKS, CDR2 YYEKEE (reference sequence). The ends lost 0 bases at V and 0 bases at J; junction bases unmatched: 3. The CDR3 spans 16 residues. CDR3 protein: CASSLDGTGVSYEQYF. The CDR3 DNA is TGTGCCAGCAGCTTGGACGGGACAGGGGTCTCCTACGAGCAGTACTTC.

On this clonotype: This beta chain is off target for a library built for alpha chains, so its abundance means little. The chain combines TRBV6-2 or TRBV6-3 with TRBJ1-2; 7 bases are a match to TRBD1. Germline V CDR1 and CDR2: MNHEY, SVGEGT. The CDR3 extends over 14 amino acids. Trimming cost V 6 bases and J 2 bases; bases outside gene matches: 6. The CDR3 loop is CASRLQGTNYGYTF. The CDR3 DNA is TGTGCCAGCAGGTTACAGGGGACCAACTATGGCTACACCTTC.

This clonotype was counted between two and nine times. A library made for alpha chains picked up this beta chain off target, so its size means little. This chain links TRBV5-5 with TRBJ1-5; 7 bases match TRBD1. The length of the CDR3 is 18 residues. The V gene end was trimmed by 0 bases and the J gene end by 9 bases; junction bases not matched to a gene: 18. CDR1 is SGHKS and CDR2 is YYEKEE in the germline V gene (reference sequence). CDR3 nucleotide sequence: TGTGCCAGCAGCTTGGTCCTGATGGACAGGTACCTATCGAGGCCCCAGCATTTT. Translated: CASSLVLMDRYLSRPQHF.

About this clonotype itself: A library made for alpha chains picked up this beta chain off target, so its size means little. The rearrangement joins TRBV20-1 to TRBJ1-1; D remains unclear. V lost 0 bases and J 0 bases, leaving 14 bases between the germline ends. The CDR3 contains 16 residues. Germline CDR1 is DFQATT and CDR2 is SNEGSKA (reference sequence). CDR3 loop: CSARDRSRPMNTEAFF. The CDR3 coding sequence is TGCAGTGCTAGAGATCGAAGTAGGCCCATGAACACTGAAGCTTTCTTT.

This clonotype was counted only a few times. The library was designed around alpha chains, so this beta chain is a stray read whose abundance carries little weight. The genes are TRBV11-2 and TRBJ2-1; D remains ambiguous. This CDR3 has 15 residues. The V gene lost 5 bases and the J gene lost 1 base, with 12 bases spanning the gap. Germline CDR1 reads SGHAT; CDR2 reads FQNNGV. Here the CDR3 reads CASSHGRYSYNEQFF. The CDR3 DNA reads as TGTGCCAGCAGCCACGGACGGTATTCCTACAATGAGCAGTTCTTC.